A selection of T cell receptor beta chains follows, all from one sample in a study of blood T cell repertoires in COVID-19. The method was immunoSEQ multiplex PCR; TCRdb's version includes in-frame clones alone and lacks a portion of them. The data contain some 120,000 clones, roughly nine tenths of them singletons. Sequenced: peripheral blood. The receptors were sampled from a human donor with active COVID-19. The donor label of this sample is uncertain. Both conserved end residues are part of each CDR3. The order of the fields is CDR3 protein, CDR3 DNA, V gene, CDR3 length, J gene, D gene, clone size. A D gene is named only where the DNA matches it firmly. Clone size is not always given. Where it is, it says once, few, many or a class for expanded clones.

CDR3: CASRDRGLNAWGYTF
DNA: TGTGCCAGTAGGGACAGGGGGCTGAACGCGTGGGGCTACACCTTC
V: TRBV6-4
length: 15
J: TRBJ1-2
D: TRBD1
size: .

CDR3: CASSLVERPASEQFF
DNA: TGTGCCAGCAGCTTAGTGGAGCGGCCAGCGAGTGAGCAGTTCTTC
V: TRBV7-6
length: 15
J: TRBJ2-1
D: .
size: .

CDR3: CASTSDSLNTEAFF
DNA: TGTGCCAGCACCAGTGACTCTTTGAACACTGAAGCTTTCTTT
V: TRBV9
length: 14
J: TRBJ1-1
D: .
size: .

CDR3: CSVTGTGMYEQYF
DNA: TGCAGCGTCACCGGGACAGGGATGTACGAGCAGTACTTC
V: TRBV29-1
length: 13
J: TRBJ2-7
D: TRBD1
size: .

CDR3: CASSPADSTEAFF
DNA: TGTGCCAGCTCACCAGCCGACAGCACTGAAGCTTTCTTT
V: TRBV18
length: 13
J: TRBJ1-1
D: .
size: once

CDR3: CASSVSGGARAGELFF
DNA: TGTGCCAGCAGTGTTTCCGGGGGGGCCAGGGCCGGGGAGCTGTTTTTT
V: TRBV2
length: 16
J: TRBJ2-2
D: TRBD2
size: once

CDR3: CSASPLTGLAGGLEQFF
DNA: TGCAGTGCTAGTCCTTTGACCGGACTAGCGGGGGGGTTAGAGCAGTTCTTC
V: TRBV20-1
length: 17
J: TRBJ2-1
D: TRBD2
size: .

CDR3: CASSLGQGLSGANVLTF
DNA: TGTGCCAGCAGCTTGGGTCAGGGACTCTCTGGGGCCAACGTCCTGACTTTC
V: TRBV5-8
length: 17
J: TRBJ2-6
D: .
size: .

CDR3: CASSLDDRGPYGYTF
DNA: TGCGCCAGCAGCTTGGACGACAGGGGGCCGTATGGCTACACCTTC
V: TRBV5-1
length: 15
J: TRBJ1-2
D: TRBD1
size: .

CDR3: CASSLDGGPYNEQFF
DNA: TGTGCCAGCAGCTTAGACGGCGGGCCCTACAATGAGCAGTTCTTC
V: TRBV7-2
length: 15
J: TRBJ2-1
D: .
size: .

CDR3: CASSLFQGNYEQYF
DNA: TGTGCCAGCAGTTTATTTCAGGGAAACTACGAGCAGTACTTC
V: TRBV28
length: 14
J: TRBJ2-7
D: .
size: .